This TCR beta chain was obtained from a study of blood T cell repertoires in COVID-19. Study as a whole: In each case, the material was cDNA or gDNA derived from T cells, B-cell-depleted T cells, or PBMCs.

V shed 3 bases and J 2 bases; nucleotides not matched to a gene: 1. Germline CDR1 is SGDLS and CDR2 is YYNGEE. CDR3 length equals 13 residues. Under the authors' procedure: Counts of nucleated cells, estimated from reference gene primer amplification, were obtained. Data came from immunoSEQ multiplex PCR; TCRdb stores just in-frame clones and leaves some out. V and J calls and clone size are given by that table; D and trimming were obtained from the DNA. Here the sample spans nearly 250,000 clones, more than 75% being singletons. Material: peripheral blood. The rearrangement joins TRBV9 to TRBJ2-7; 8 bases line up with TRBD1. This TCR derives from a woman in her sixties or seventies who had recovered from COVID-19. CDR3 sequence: CASSGTGTYEQYF. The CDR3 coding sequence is TGTGCCAGCAGCGGGACAGGGACCTACGAGCAGTACTTC.